One sample yielded the 29 T cell receptor beta chains listed below, sequenced in a study of neurological immune-mediated disorders. TCRdb reprocessed the 5' RACE reads via MiXCR and lists one record per CDR3 protein. The table has some 65,000 distinct CDR3 sequences, over 4% seen once. Input material: PBMCs. The receptor source for this set is a man in his fifties or sixties with multiple sclerosis.

The table lists this clonotype with a few counts. As DNA, the CDR3 is TGCGCCAGCAGGGGGGTAGGCACAGATACGCAGTATTTT. Translation gives CASRGVGTDTQYF. V and J are TRBV5-1 and TRBJ2-3; D may match TRBD1 or TRBD2 (5 bases each). From germline, CDR1 is SGHRS and CDR2 YFSETQ. The V gene lost 5 bases and the J gene lost 1 base, with 8 bases spanning the gap. The length of the CDR3 is 13 residues.

Ten or more counts support this clonotype. This chain uses TRBV4-1 with TRBJ1-6, with TRBD1 matching 7 bases. The CDR3 runs to 15 residues. Trimming took 5 bases from V and 9 from J; bases not matched to a gene: 10. Germline CDR1 is MGHRA and CDR2 is YSYEKL. The DNA of the CDR3 is TGCGCCAGCAGCACCTCACAGGGGAGCGGTTCACCCCTCCACTTT. Translation gives CASSTSQGSGSPLHF.

This clonotype has a handful of counts. The rearrangement joins TRBV6-5 to TRBJ1-1; tentative D call: TRBD1 (6 bases). The germline gives CDR1 MNHEY, CDR2 SVGAGI. Trimming shortened V by 6 bases and J by 1 base, and 12 bases separated the two germline ends. The CDR3 extends over 14 amino acids. CDR3 sequence reads: CASSDPGANTEAFF. The CDR3 region has the DNA TGTGCCAGCAGCGACCCAGGGGCGAACACTGAAGCTTTCTTT.

This clonotype was detected many times. The chain employs TRBV3-1 and TRBJ1-2; D possibly corresponds to TRBD1 (6 bases). This CDR3 has 15 amino acids. Germline V gene sequence: CDR1 LGHDT, CDR2 YNNKEL (reference sequence). V lost 4 bases, J lost 8 bases, and 20 bases lay in between. The CDR3 sequence is CASSPRDIITRGYTF. The CDR3, as DNA: TGTGCCAGCAGCCCCCGGGACATCATAACGAGGGGCTACACCTTC. Full variable domain (missing parts from reference TRBV3-1 and TRBJ1-2): DTAVSQTPKYLVTQMGNDKSIKCEQNLGHDTMYWYKQDSKKFLKIMFSYNNKELIINETVPNRFSPKSPDKAHLNLHINSLELGDSAVYFCASSPRDIITRGYTFGSGTRLTVV.

This clonotype was seen ten or more times. The chain is built from TRBV15 and TRBJ1-4, with TRBD1 identical over 9 bases. The ends lost 5 bases at V and 5 bases at J; junction bases unmatched: 6. The length of the CDR3 is 15 residues. CDR1 LNHNV and CDR2 YYDKDF come from the germline V gene (reference sequence). The CDR3 DNA reads TGTGCCACCAGCGGCGCCGGGACAGGGAATGAAAAACTGTTTTTT. This translates into CATSGAGTGNEKLFF.

In its sample, this clonotype was seen many times. This sequence joins TRBV12-3 or TRBV12-4 and TRBJ1-3; D is ambiguous. This CDR3 spans 13 amino acids. V lost 3 bases to trimming and J lost 4 bases, with 7 bases between them. This chain's CDR3 is CASSLREGNTIYF. The CDR3 DNA is TGTGCCAGCAGTTTGAGGGAGGGAAACACCATATATTTT.

This clonotype showed up many times. The gene calls are TRBV4-1 and TRBJ1-2; D gene unclear. V was clipped by 0 bases and J by 0 bases, with 8 bases between them. CDR3 size: 15 residues. Germline CDR1 reads MGHRA; CDR2 reads YSYEKL. Here the CDR3 DNA reads TGCGCCAGCAGCCAAGAGGTGGTCACTAACTATGGCTACACCTTC. Translating gives CASSQEVVTNYGYTF.

This clonotype showed up many times. This rearrangement joins TRBV7-8 to TRBJ2-2; 8 nucleotides agree with TRBD1. V lost 4 bases and J lost 6; bases outside the gene matches: 4. The germline V gene encodes CDR1 SGHVS and CDR2 FQNEAQ. The CDR3 runs to 14 residues. The CDR3 protein is CASSSGTGPGELFF. The CDR3 DNA reads as TGTGCCAGCAGCTCAGGGACAGGTCCCGGGGAGCTGTTTTTT.

The sample holds many counts of this clonotype. This CDR3 is CSEGERELGAQYF. The CDR3 bases are TGCAGTGAGGGGGAGAGGGAGCTTGGGGCCCAGTACTTC. The V call is TRBV20-1, the J call TRBJ2-5, with D perhaps TRBD1 (6 bases). Germline V gives CDR1 DFQATT, CDR2 SNEGSKA (reference sequence). Trimming removed 7 bases from V and 9 bases from J, with 21 bases in between. The CDR3 consists of 13 residues.

This clonotype has at least ten counts. This chain connects TRBV5-1 to TRBJ2-7, with no clear D. This CDR3 is 15 amino acids long. V was clipped by 4 bases and J by 4 bases, with 18 bases between them. Germline V gives CDR1 SGHRS, CDR2 YFSETQ. CDR3 nucleotides: TGCGCCAGCAGCCCGGCATGGGTTAGAAGGTACGAGCAGTACTTC. This gives the protein CASSPAWVRRYEQYF.

In the case of this clonotype: A much more abundant neighbour one base away suggests this may be a read error. This is likely a read error, given that the CDR3 carries no conserved phenylalanine or tryptophan at its end. V is TRBV20-1 and J is TRBJ2-7, with TRBD2 identical over 9 bases. CDR1 is DFQATT and CDR2 is SNEGSKA in the germline V gene (reference sequence). CDR3 size: 13 residues. The J segment lost 4 bases and the V segment lost 3 bases, leaving 4 bases of the junction unmatched. For the CDR3, the DNA is TGCAGTGCTAGGCCTAGCGGGGTTTACGAGCAGTACATC. As protein: CSARPSGVYEQYI.

This clonotype was seen at least ten times. The gene calls are TRBV5-1 and TRBJ1-1; D may be TRBD1 (6 bases). Germline V gene sequence: CDR1 SGHRS, CDR2 YFSETQ. Deletions cut 0 bases from V and 2 bases from J, with 11 bases between. CDR3 length equals 15 residues. CDR3 in amino acids: CASSLETGANTEAFF. The DNA of the CDR3 is TGCGCCAGCAGCTTGGAAACGGGGGCTAACACTGAAGCTTTCTTT.

This clonotype has a count of ten or more. The rearrangement links TRBV9 to TRBJ1-3; a possible D gene is TRBD1 (6 bases). Germline loops: CDR1 SGDLS, CDR2 YYNGEE. This CDR3 comprises 16 residues. Trimming left V 0 bases short and J 0 bases short, with 10 bases between. As DNA, the CDR3 is TGTGCCAGCAGCGTAGCCCAGGGGTTCTCTGGAAACACCATATATTTT. Its protein is CASSVAQGFSGNTIYF. Variable domain in full (rest from reference TRBV9 and TRBJ1-3): DSGVTQTPKHLITATGQRVTLRCSPRSGDLSVYWYQQSLDQGLQFLIQYYNGEERAKGNILERFSAQQFPDLHSELNLSSLELGDSALYFCASSVAQGFSGNTIYFGEGSWLTVV.

The rearrangement links TRBV20-1 to TRBJ2-3, with D possibly TRBD2 on 5 matching bases. Germline V lookup: CDR1 DFQATT, CDR2 SNEGSKA (reference sequence). The CDR3 sequence is 14 residues long. Trimming removed 3 bases from V and 4 bases from J, with 14 bases in between. The CDR3 nucleotides are TGCAGTGCTAGCCCGGGGAAGGGCGCAGATACGCAGTATTTT. Translating gives CSASPGKGADTQYF.

At least ten counts were recorded for this clonotype. This chain links TRBV27 with TRBJ1-5, with 8 bases matching TRBD1. Germline values: CDR1 MNHEY, CDR2 SMNVEV (reference sequence). V trimming: 5 bases; J trimming: 2 bases; junction bases outside the gene matches: 5. CDR3 length: 15 residues. DNA for the CDR3: TGTGCCAGCAGTCCTGGGACAGGAGGCAATCAGCCCCAGCATTTT. This encodes CASSPGTGGNQPQHF.

This clonotype showed up many times. The V gene is TRBV10-3, the J gene TRBJ2-7; 7 nucleotides line up with TRBD1. There are 14 residues in the CDR3. The junction had 7 bases not matched to a gene; V was cut back by 2 bases and J by 6 bases. From germline, CDR1 is ENHRY and CDR2 SYGVKD. CDR3 DNA sequence: TGTGCCATCAGTGAGGCGTACAGGGGATCCGAGCAGTACTTC. Its protein is CAISEAYRGSEQYF.

This clonotype was observed many times. The chain joins TRBV4-3 to TRBJ2-5; 12 nucleotides agree with TRBD1. Germline lookup yields CDR1 LGHNA and CDR2 YSLEER. Trimming cost V 1 base and J 7 bases; bases outside gene matches: 7. The CDR3 runs to 16 residues. For the CDR3, the DNA is TGCGCCAGCAGCCAAGCCGGGACAGGGGGCGTCGGGACCCAGTACTTC. This codes for CASSQAGTGGVGTQYF.

This clonotype was seen ten or more times. The chain employs TRBV4-3 and TRBJ2-1, with unresolved D. This CDR3 region has 15 residues. Looked up from germline, CDR1 is LGHNA and CDR2 is YSLEER. V was shortened by 0 bases and J by 2 bases, with 8 bases between the two germline ends. The CDR3 DNA is TGCGCCAGCAGCCAAGATGCGGCTGCCTACAATGAGCAGTTCTTC. Encoded protein: CASSQDAAAYNEQFF.

The sample holds many counts of this clonotype. V usage is TRBV11-2 and J usage is TRBJ2-7; 7 bases fit TRBD1. The CDR3 length is 15 residues. The V gene's germline CDR1 is SGHAT and CDR2 FQNNGV. V dropped 4 bases and J dropped 5; count of bases not matched to a gene: 11. The CDR3 loop is CASSSGTVWSHEQYF. DNA of the CDR3: TGTGCCAGCAGCTCCGGGACAGTGTGGTCCCACGAGCAGTACTTC.

Many counts were recorded for this clonotype. The chain carries TRBV7-8 and TRBJ2-2; 7 bases fit TRBD1. Trimming cost V 1 base and J 4 bases; bases outside gene matches: 6. CDR1 is SGHVS, CDR2 FQNEAQ, per germline. This CDR3 comprises 16 residues. The CDR3 DNA follows: TGTGCCAGCAGCTTAGGCGTCGACAGGGTCACCGGGGAGCTGTTTTTT. Protein sequence: CASSLGVDRVTGELFF.

In its sample, this clonotype was seen a few times. A read error is possible here, since a much larger clone lies one base away. This chain connects TRBV29-1 to TRBJ2-5; D tentatively fits TRBD1 or TRBD2 (6 bases each). V lost 6 bases, J lost 2 bases, and 13 bases lay in between. CDR3 size: 13 residues. Germline lookup yields CDR1 SQVTM and CDR2 ANQGSEA. In nucleotides, the CDR3 is TGCAGCGTGGAGGGGACAACGCAAGAGACCCAGTACTTC. Translated, it gives CSVEGTTQETQYF. The full variable domain, completed using reference TRBV29-1 and TRBJ2-5, is SAVISQKPSRDICQRGTSLTIQCQVDSQVTMMFWYRQQPGQSLTLIATANQGSEATYESGFVIDKFPISRPNLTFSTLTVSNMSPEDSSIYLCSVEGTTQETQYFGPGTRLLVL.

This clonotype was picked up many times. The chain recombines TRBV10-2 with TRBJ2-5, with D uncertain. The V end lost 4 bases, the J end lost 0 bases, and 3 bases lay between the germline ends. The germline gives CDR1 WSHSY, CDR2 SAAADI. CDR3 size: 12 residues. CDR3 coding DNA: TGCGCCAGCAGTGCCCACCAAGAGACCCAGTACTTC. It encodes CASSAHQETQYF.

Many counts were recorded for this clonotype. V gene TRBV25-1 combines with J gene TRBJ1-2, with a tentative D call TRBD1 (5 bases). V shed 2 bases and J shed 7 bases, with 8 bases lying between them. Germline CDR1 MGHDK, CDR2 SYGVNS. The CDR3 runs 12 residues. CDR3: CASSEQGIGYTF. Here the CDR3 DNA reads TGTGCCAGCAGTGAACAGGGAATTGGCTACACCTTC.

A note on this clonotype: Lacking the conserved final phenylalanine or tryptophan, this CDR3 likely reflects a read error. The rearrangement joins TRBV27 to TRBJ1-2, with TRBD1 as a possible D gene (5 bases). The CDR3 covers 13 residues. Germline CDR1 and CDR2: MNHEY and SMNVEV (reference sequence). V was shortened by 3 bases and J by 6 bases, with 11 bases between the two germline ends. CDR3 sequence reads: CASSFRAGNGYTN. DNA for the CDR3: TGTGCCAGCAGTTTCAGGGCAGGGAATGGCTACACCAAC.

This clonotype has a count of ten or more. The chain combines TRBV7-2 with TRBJ2-7; 8 nucleotides agree with TRBD1. CDR3 length: 14 residues. Germline assignment: CDR1 SGHTA and CDR2 FQGNSA. After removal of 5 bases from V and 3 bases from J, the junction contained 6 bases not matched to a gene. Here the CDR3 reads CASSQDRGIYEQYF. The CDR3 coding sequence is TGTGCCAGCAGCCAAGACAGGGGCATCTACGAGCAGTACTTC.

This chain uses TRBV12-3 or TRBV12-4 with TRBJ2-2; the match to TRBD1 covers 7 bases. V lost 6 bases, J lost 4 bases, and 8 bases stayed unmatched. The CDR3 is made up of 15 amino acids. CDR3 region: CASSDRDDGTGELFF. CDR3 in DNA: TGTGCCAGCAGCGACAGGGATGATGGCACCGGGGAGCTGTTTTTT.

The table lists this clonotype with many counts. The chain employs TRBV12-3 or TRBV12-4 and TRBJ1-6; D is possibly TRBD1 (5 bases). Trimming shortened V by 5 bases and J by 5 bases, and 7 bases separated the two germline ends. The CDR3 is 13 residues long. This CDR3 reads CASSRQNNSPLHF. The DNA of the CDR3 is TGTGCCAGCAGTCGACAGAATAATTCACCCCTCCACTTT.

This clonotype was detected ten times or more. The rearrangement uses TRBV2 and TRBJ2-5; D uncertain. The V and J ends lost 5 bases and 0 bases respectively, with 10 bases between them. The CDR3 is made up of 14 amino acids. Germline V lookup: CDR1 SNHLY, CDR2 FYNNEI. The CDR3 spells CASSPRLDQETQYF. Written as DNA, the CDR3 is TGTGCCAGCAGTCCCCGTCTTGACCAAGAGACCCAGTACTTC.

In its sample, this clonotype was seen many times. This chain joins TRBV5-5 and TRBJ1-5, with TRBD1 matching over 9 bases. CDR1 SGHKS and CDR2 YYEKEE come from the germline V gene (reference sequence). The length of the CDR3 is 15 residues. V lost 5 bases to trimming and J lost 3 bases; unmatched junction nucleotides: 6. The CDR3 sequence is CASSLRTGVNQPQHF. DNA for the CDR3: TGTGCCAGCAGTCTAAGGACAGGGGTCAATCAGCCCCAGCATTTT.